The 16 T cell receptor beta chains listed next were all sequenced from one sample in a study of spatial heterogeneity in lung cancer. TCRdb reanalysed the 5' RACE reads using MiXCR and keeps one entry per CDR3 protein. The table has 110,000 or so distinct CDR3 sequences, 10% to 13% seen once; the top ten hold 24%. The sample's time point: blood at routine non-recurrence follow-up after resection. The specimen comprised PBMCs, sampled at follow-up. All receptors derive from a female donor with early-stage non-small cell lung cancer.

There are a few counts of this clonotype. The chain joins TRBV11-2 to TRBJ2-7; 12 bases match TRBD2. CDR1 is SGHAT and CDR2 is FQNNGV in the germline V gene. The CDR3 length is 16 residues. The V and J ends lost 1 base and 5 bases, in that order; junction bases with no gene match: 6. The CDR3 reads CASSLALLAGGHEQYF. The CDR3 DNA reads as TGTGCCAGCAGCTTAGCCCTACTAGCGGGAGGCCACGAGCAGTACTTC.

The sample holds many counts of this clonotype. In DNA form, the CDR3 reads TGTGCCAGCAGCCCGGGACAGGGCCATGGCTACACCTTC. It yields the protein CASSPGQGHGYTF. The chain recombines TRBV11-3 with TRBJ1-2; 9 nucleotides match TRBD1. From germline, CDR1 is SGHNT and CDR2 YENEEA. There are 13 residues in the CDR3. The J segment lost 6 bases and the V segment lost 5 bases, leaving 4 bases of the junction unmatched.

The genes are TRBV9 and TRBJ1-3; weak D call: TRBD1 (5 bases). This CDR3 comprises 18 residues. The germline CDR1 and CDR2 sequences are SGDLS and YYNGEE. The V end lost 4 bases, the J end lost 3 bases, and 23 bases lay between the germline ends. CDR3 in amino acids: CASSFGVGRAVGGNTIYF. CDR3 coding DNA: TGTGCCAGCAGCTTTGGCGTCGGCAGGGCAGTCGGTGGAAACACCATATATTTT.

The V call is TRBV29-1, the J call TRBJ1-2, with D possibly matching TRBD1 (6 bases). The V gene lost 2 bases and the J gene lost 2 bases, with 21 bases spanning the gap. The CDR3 length is 17 residues. CDR1 and CDR2 from the germline V gene are SQVTM and ANQGSEA. The CDR3 loop is CSVELRGTPKGNYGYTF. CDR3 nucleotides: TGCAGCGTTGAACTCCGCGGGACACCGAAGGGGAACTATGGCTACACCTTC.

The chain couples TRBV19 to TRBJ2-7, with 8 bases lining up with TRBD2. The CDR3 has 15 amino acids. The V gene end was trimmed by 5 bases and the J gene end by 5 bases; junction bases not matched to a gene: 11. The V gene's germline CDR1 is LNHDA and CDR2 SQIVND (reference sequence). This chain's CDR3 is CASSDGRGPWNEQYF. In DNA, the CDR3 is TGTGCCAGTAGTGACGGGAGGGGCCCATGGAACGAGCAGTACTTC.

The sample holds many counts of this clonotype. The DNA for the CDR3 is TGTGCCACCAGTGATTCTCGGTATAGCAATCAGCCCCAGCATTTT. Translating gives CATSDSRYSNQPQHF. This chain joins TRBV24-1 and TRBJ1-5, with D unresolved. The V end was cut by 2 bases, the J end by 0 bases, with 7 bases between. Per the germline V gene, CDR1 is KGHDR and CDR2 is SFDVKD. The CDR3 loop spans 15 amino acids.

This sequence joins TRBV28 and TRBJ1-1; D remains ambiguous. The CDR3 runs to 15 residues. Trimming shortened V by 2 bases and J by 1 base, and 11 bases separated the two germline ends. The germline V gene encodes CDR1 MDHEN and CDR2 SYDVKM. The CDR3 loop is CASSLSSEWNTEAFF. The CDR3 nucleotides are TGTGCCAGCAGTTTAAGTTCAGAATGGAACACTGAAGCTTTCTTT.

The J gene is TRBJ2-3, the V gene TRBV24-1, with 13 bases fitting TRBD2. CDR1 is KGHDR and CDR2 is SFDVKD in the germline V gene. The V and J ends lost 5 bases and 3 bases, in that order; junction bases with no gene match: 16. The CDR3 length is 20 residues. The CDR3, as DNA: TGTGCCACCAGTGGCTTCGGGACATCCGGACTAGCGGGAGATACAGATACGCAGTATTTT. Residues: CATSGFGTSGLAGDTDTQYF.

This clonotype was seen many times. This sequence joins TRBV5-1 and TRBJ2-5, with 14 positions matching TRBD2. Looked up from germline, CDR1 is SGHRS and CDR2 is YFSETQ. Germline trimming cut 4 bases from V and 2 bases from J; bases unmatched to any gene: 10. The CDR3 is made up of 18 amino acids. This CDR3 is CASSEGTSGSLTQETQYF. Written as DNA, the CDR3 is TGCGCCAGCAGCGAGGGGACTAGCGGGAGTCTTACTCAAGAGACCCAGTACTTC. The complete variable domain, with remaining parts taken from reference TRBV5-1 and TRBJ2-5, reads KAGVTQTPRYLIKTRGQQVTLSCSPISGHRSVSWYQQTPGQGLQFLFEYFSETQRNKGNFPGRFSGRQFSNSRSEMNVSTLELGDSALYLCASSEGTSGSLTQETQYFGPGTRLLVL.

The J gene is TRBJ2-2, the V gene TRBV5-1, with 11 bases fitting TRBD2. Germline V gene lookup returns CDR1 SGHRS and CDR2 YFSETQ. The CDR3 is made up of 17 amino acids. The V gene end was trimmed by 4 bases and the J gene end by 0 bases; junction bases not matched to a gene: 5. CDR3 nucleotide sequence: TGCGCCAGCAGCGACGGGACTAGCGGAGCGAACACCGGGGAGCTGTTTTTT. It translates to CASSDGTSGANTGELFF. The full variable domain, completed using reference TRBV5-1 and TRBJ2-2, is KAGVTQTPRYLIKTRGQQVTLSCSPISGHRSVSWYQQTPGQGLQFLFEYFSETQRNKGNFPGRFSGRQFSNSRSEMNVSTLELGDSALYLCASSDGTSGANTGELFFGEGSRLTVL.

This clonotype turned up a few times. This chain joins TRBV20-1 and TRBJ2-1; no firm D call. V was clipped by 6 bases and J by 3 bases, with 15 bases between them. The germline V gene encodes CDR1 DFQATT and CDR2 SNEGSKA (reference sequence). CDR3 length: 14 residues. This CDR3 reads CSAQTTLLYNEQFF. CDR3 bases: TGCAGTGCCCAAACTACCCTTCTCTACAATGAGCAGTTCTTC.

This clonotype has just a few counts. The rearrangement uses TRBV27 and TRBJ1-6; D may be TRBD1 (5 bases). V was trimmed by 5 bases and J by 9 bases, leaving 17 bases between them. The germline V gene has CDR1 MNHEY and CDR2 SMNVEV (reference sequence). There are 15 residues in the CDR3. CDR3 nucleotide sequence: TGTGCCAGCAGTCCCCAGGGTGCGGGAATTTCACCCCTCCACTTT. Protein product: CASSPQGAGISPLHF.

The table lists this clonotype with a few counts. The chain uses TRBV10-2 and TRBJ1-5; D is unclear. The CDR3 is made up of 13 amino acids. Trimming left V 6 bases short and J 6 bases short, with 12 bases between. Germline-derived CDR1 and CDR2 are WSHSY and SAAADI. CDR3 protein: CASRAQPGQPQHF. The CDR3 nucleotides are TGCGCCAGCAGAGCGCAACCGGGTCAGCCCCAGCATTTT.

This clonotype has at least ten counts. CDR3 DNA sequence: TGTGCCAGCAGTTACAGGAAACAGGGGGACACCGGGGAGCTGTTTTTT. This codes for CASSYRKQGDTGELFF. The J gene is TRBJ2-2, the V gene TRBV12-3 or TRBV12-4, with 8 bases that match TRBD1. The J segment lost 3 bases and the V segment lost 4 bases, leaving 7 bases of the junction unmatched. The CDR3 is 16 amino acids.

This clonotype was detected a few times. The rearrangement links TRBV27 to TRBJ2-1; TRBD2 aligns across 8 bases. Germline V gene sequence: CDR1 MNHEY, CDR2 SMNVEV (reference sequence). With 5 bases clipped from V and 1 base from J, the junction kept 10 bases outside the gene matches. This CDR3 contains 17 residues. CDR3 in amino acids: CASSNWASGPSYNEQFF. The DNA for the CDR3 is TGTGCCAGCAGTAACTGGGCTAGCGGGCCTTCCTACAATGAGCAGTTCTTC.

This clonotype appeared a few times. DNA for the CDR3: TGTGCCAGCAGTTTGGTTTCAGGTACCGGGGAGCTGTTTTTT. It translates to CASSLVSGTGELFF. This rearrangement joins TRBV2 to TRBJ2-2; the D is unclear. The CDR3 contains 14 residues. V shed 5 bases and J shed 5 bases, with 12 bases lying between them. Germline V lookup: CDR1 SNHLY, CDR2 FYNNEI.